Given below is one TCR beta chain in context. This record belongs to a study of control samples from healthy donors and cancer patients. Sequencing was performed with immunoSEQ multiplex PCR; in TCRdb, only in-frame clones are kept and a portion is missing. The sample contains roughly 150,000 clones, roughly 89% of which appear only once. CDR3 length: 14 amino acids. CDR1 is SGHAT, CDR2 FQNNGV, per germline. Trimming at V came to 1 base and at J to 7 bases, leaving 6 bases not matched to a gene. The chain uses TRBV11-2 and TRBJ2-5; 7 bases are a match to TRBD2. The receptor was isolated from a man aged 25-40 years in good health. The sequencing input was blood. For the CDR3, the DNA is TGTGCCAGCAGCTTAGGTACTCCGGGAGGGACCCAGTACTTC. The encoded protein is CASSLGTPGGTQYF.